The 25 T cell receptor beta chains below all came from one sample that was sequenced in a study of CXCR3-negative and CXCR3-positive naive CD8 T cells. What these receptors recognize is not known. Findings and caveats of the study: CXCR3-expressing naive cells carried TRB CDR3s more hydrophobic than those of CXCR3-negative naive cells.

The authors made the TRB cDNA libraries by 5' RACE using UMI labels. TCRdb reprocessed the 5' RACE reads, keeping one entry per CDR3 protein, no DNA. Its table records roughly 120,000 distinct CDR3 sequences. The sample consisted of naive CXCR3+ CD8+ T cells from blood. This sample's subset: CD45RO-CCR7+CD27+CD95- naive CD8+ T cells expressing CXCR3 (TNR3+). The receptors derive from a human donor in good health. Some clones in this sample may be carry-over from other donors' samples.

The rearrangement uses TRBV25-1 and TRBJ1-6; TCRdb selects TRBD1, and the lack of DNA leaves this call unchecked. Germline V lookup: CDR1 MGHDK, CDR2 SYGVNS. The CDR3 is 19 amino acids. This CDR3 reads CASSGQLEGRGSYNSPLHF.

The chain combines TRBV7-2 with TRBJ2-7; the D call from TCRdb, TRBD1, cannot be confirmed without DNA. The CDR3 is 14 amino acids. Germline CDR1 is SGHTA and CDR2 is FQGNSA. This CDR3 is CASSAGTGVPEQYF.

This chain uses TRBV7-9 with TRBJ2-1; TCRdb reports TRBD1, a call that lacks DNA to check it against. CDR3 size: 12 residues. The germline V gene has CDR1 SEHNR and CDR2 FQNEAQ (reference sequence). The CDR3 is CASSYGQNEQFF.

J is TRBJ2-1 and V is TRBV21-1; TCRdb lists TRBD2, though no DNA is available to test this call. TRBV21-1 is a listed pseudogene. The CDR3 contains 19 residues. The CDR3 here is CASSKASSGRERSYNEQFF.

The chain combines TRBV29-1 with TRBJ2-7; TCRdb's D gene call, TRBD1, goes unchecked for lack of DNA. This CDR3 is 16 amino acids long. The germline V gene has CDR1 SQVTM and CDR2 ANQGSEA. CDR3 protein: CSVESLETGDSYEQYF.

The V gene is TRBV29-1, the J gene TRBJ2-7. Per germline, CDR1 SQVTM and CDR2 ANQGSEA. The CDR3 sequence is 12 residues long. CDR3: CSVVYESYEQYF.

This sequence joins TRBV12-3 or TRBV12-4 and TRBJ2-3; TCRdb outputs TRBD1, but without DNA this stays unchecked. The CDR3 totals 16 residues. The CDR3 loop is CASPRGRASSTDTQYF.

V gene TRBV7-6 combines with J gene TRBJ2-5; TCRdb names TRBD1, which stays unverified in the absence of DNA. The CDR3 runs 16 residues. Germline V gene lookup returns CDR1 SGHVS and CDR2 FNYEAQ. The CDR3 reads CASSLGGGGYTQTQYF.

The chain uses TRBV30 and TRBJ2-7. The CDR3 runs 11 residues. The germline V gene has CDR1 GTSNPN and CDR2 SVGIG (reference sequence). CDR3 residues: CAWSVGYEQYF.

V gene TRBV7-9 combines with J gene TRBJ2-4. This CDR3 comprises 15 residues. Germline lookup yields CDR1 SEHNR and CDR2 FQNEAQ (reference sequence). The CDR3 is CASSLALGVANIQYF.

CDR3 sequence: CASSYISGGLYNEQVF. The chain carries TRBV12-3 or TRBV12-4 and TRBJ2-1; absent DNA, TCRdb's TRBD2 call cannot be checked. The CDR3 covers 16 residues.

This sequence joins TRBV12-3 or TRBV12-4 and TRBJ2-7. The CDR3 is made up of 13 amino acids. This CDR3 is CASSFDGDYEQYF.

The gene calls are TRBV4-1 and TRBJ2-7; TCRdb designates TRBD2, a call that cannot be tested without DNA. CDR3 length: 14 amino acids. CDR1 MGHRA and CDR2 YSYEKL come from the germline V gene. CDR3 residues: CASSPGLAGSEQYF.

V usage is TRBV21-1 and J usage is TRBJ2-7; TCRdb's D call, TRBD2, is unchecked because there is no DNA. TRBV21-1 is flagged as a pseudogene. The CDR3 has 14 residues. The chain's CDR3 is CASSKGGAGPEQYF.

This chain connects TRBV10-3 to TRBJ1-2; TCRdb's assignment of TRBD1 cannot be checked, as there is no DNA. The germline CDR1 and CDR2 sequences are ENHRY and SYGVKD. This CDR3 is built from 17 residues. The CDR3 protein is CAISEPGTEGVNYGYTF.

V gene TRBV29-1 combines with J gene TRBJ2-1; the D call of TRBD1 rests on TCRdb alone, since no DNA is present to check it. Germline V CDR1 and CDR2: SQVTM, ANQGSEA. This CDR3 comprises 17 residues. CDR3 amino acids: CSVVDREQRRSYNEQFF.

The CDR3 sequence: CSARDTGGNTEAFF. The chain links TRBV20-1 to TRBJ1-1; TCRdb outputs TRBD1, but without DNA this stays unchecked. CDR1 and CDR2 from the germline V gene are DFQATT and SNEGSKA (reference sequence). The CDR3 extends over 14 amino acids.

V is TRBV12-3 or TRBV12-4 and J is TRBJ2-7; without DNA, the TCRdb call of TRBD1 cannot be checked. This CDR3 has 14 amino acids. The CDR3 reads CASSGDRPSYEQYF.

The J gene is TRBJ1-2, the V gene TRBV7-9. This CDR3 is 12 amino acids long. The germline gives CDR1 SEHNR, CDR2 FQNEAQ (reference sequence). The CDR3: CASAKGMDGYTF.

The J gene is TRBJ2-7, the V gene TRBV5-1. The germline gives CDR1 SGHRS, CDR2 YFSETQ. This CDR3 has 12 amino acids. CDR3 loop: CASSLGLTEQYF. The full variable domain, rest sourced from reference TRBV5-1 and TRBJ2-7, is KAGVTQTPRYLIKTRGQQVTLSCSPISGHRSVSWYQQTPGQGLQFLFEYFSETQRNKGNFPGRFSGRQFSNSRSEMNVSTLELGDSALYLCASSLGLTEQYFGPGTRLTVT.

The chain links TRBV15 to TRBJ2-7; checking the TCRdb D call of TRBD2 is not possible without DNA. The CDR3 covers 15 residues. CDR1 is LNHNV, CDR2 YYDKDF, per germline (reference sequence). CDR3 residues: CATSREGTSSYEQYF.

The chain combines TRBV7-9 with TRBJ1-1. The CDR3 runs 14 residues. CDR1 SEHNR and CDR2 FQNEAQ come from the germline V gene (reference sequence). This CDR3 is CASSPTAMNTEAFF. The variable domain in full, completed from reference TRBV7-9 and TRBJ1-1, reads DTGVSQNPRHKITKRGQNVTFRCDPISEHNRLYWYRQTLGQGPEFLTYFQNEAQLEKSRLLSDRFSAERPKGSFSTLEIQRTEQGDSAMYLCASSPTAMNTEAFFGQGTRLTVV.

The rearrangement links TRBV6-1 to TRBJ2-7; TCRdb indicates TRBD2, and absent DNA this call remains unverified. Looked up from germline, CDR1 is MNHNS and CDR2 is SASEGT. The length of the CDR3 is 15 residues. The CDR3 loop reads CASSENRLAGYEQYF.

The rearrangement links TRBV7-8 to TRBJ1-1. The CDR3 sequence is 16 residues long. CDR1 is SGHVS, CDR2 FQNEAQ, per germline. This CDR3 reads CASSSGVEVSRSEAFF.

V is TRBV29-1 and J is TRBJ2-5; TCRdb proposes TRBD1, but this gene call is untestable without DNA. From germline, CDR1 is SQVTM and CDR2 ANQGSEA. The CDR3 is 17 residues long. The chain's CDR3 is CSVEDLQGAFFQETQYF.